Below are 13 T cell receptor beta chains sequenced from a single sample in a study of CD8+ T cells in alopecia areata. Extracted RNA was reverse transcribed, and the resulting cDNA served as sequencing template. Using immunoSEQ multiplex PCR, the repertoire was profiled, and TCRdb retains in-frame clones only, with some absent. Of hundreds of thousands of clones in the sample, 60% were seen once. Treatment: oral pan-JAK inhibitor, 5-10 mg twice daily. The source was CD4+ T cells sorted from blood, collected at roughly week 52, from a patient treated with tofacitinib. The receptors were sampled from a human donor with alopecia areata.

The chain recombines TRBV29-1 with TRBJ1-2; D is perhaps TRBD1 (5 bases). Germline CDR1 and CDR2: SQVTM and ANQGSEA. The CDR3 totals 14 residues. Deletions cut 3 bases from V and 2 bases from J, with 13 bases between. The CDR3 region is CSVDSAGRNYGYTF. The CDR3 nucleotides read TGCAGCGTTGATTCTGCAGGGCGGAACTATGGCTACACCTTC. Full variable domain (missing parts from reference TRBV29-1 and TRBJ1-2): SAVISQKPSRDICQRGTSLTIQCQVDSQVTMMFWYRQQPGQSLTLIATANQGSEATYESGFVIDKFPISRPNLTFSTLTVSNMSPEDSSIYLCSVDSAGRNYGYTFGSGTRLTVV.

The rearrangement links TRBV5-1 to TRBJ2-7, with D possibly TRBD1 on 6 matching bases. The CDR3 extends over 13 amino acids. CDR1 SGHRS and CDR2 YFSETQ come from the germline V gene. V gave up 0 bases and J gave up 6 bases, with 10 bases separating them. Here the CDR3 DNA reads TGCGCCAGCAGCTTGGCCCAGGGGTTCGAGCAGTACTTC. Its protein is CASSLAQGFEQYF.

The rearrangement joins TRBV9 to TRBJ2-1; D is ambiguous. Germline V gene sequence: CDR1 SGDLS, CDR2 YYNGEE. The length of the CDR3 is 14 residues. The germline V and J ends were trimmed by 4 bases and 6 bases, with 14 bases remaining between them. In DNA form, the CDR3 reads TGTGCCAGCAGCCTCACGGTCGACTCCAATGAGCAGTTCTTC. Amino acid sequence: CASSLTVDSNEQFF.

V and J are TRBV2 and TRBJ2-7, with D perhaps TRBD2 (5 bases). The CDR3 length is 12 residues. The V and J ends lost 8 bases and 4 bases respectively, with 12 bases between them. Per germline, CDR1 SNHLY and CDR2 FYNNEI. The CDR3: CASARLSYEQYF. The CDR3 coding sequence is TGTGCCAGCGCCAGACTATCGTACGAGCAGTACTTC.

V is TRBV4-3 and J is TRBJ2-1, with D possibly matching TRBD2 (5 bases). The CDR3 extends over 17 amino acids. Germline V gene lookup returns CDR1 LGHNA and CDR2 YSLEER. V lost 0 bases and J lost 4, with 16 bases in between. The CDR3 coding sequence is TGCGCCAGCAGCCAAGATTCCCGAGACTACCTGTACAATGAGCAGTTCTTC. Translated, it gives CASSQDSRDYLYNEQFF.

This clone showed up just a few times. The gene calls are TRBV14 and TRBJ2-5; D not resolved. Germline lookup yields CDR1 SGHDN and CDR2 FVKESK. This CDR3 has 13 residues. V was trimmed by 0 bases and J by 4 bases, leaving 6 bases between them. The CDR3 DNA follows: TGTGCCAGCAGCCAAGACGGAAGAGAGACCCAGTACTTC. As protein: CASSQDGRETQYF.

This chain links TRBV29-1 with TRBJ2-2; D tentatively fits TRBD1 or TRBD2 (5 bases each). The CDR3 totals 11 residues. V lost 6 bases, J lost 3 bases, and 5 bases lay in between. CDR1 SQVTM and CDR2 ANQGSEA come from the germline V gene. This chain's CDR3 is CSVGDTGELFF. CDR3 DNA: TGCAGCGTGGGGGACACCGGGGAGCTGTTTTTT.

CDR3 sequence: CASSQALAAYGYTF. In nucleotides, the CDR3 is TGCGCCAGCAGCCAAGCTTTAGCTGCGTATGGCTACACCTTC. The rearrangement links TRBV4-1 to TRBJ1-2; no definite D call. The ends were cut back, 1 base at V and 5 bases at J, with 11 bases in the middle. There are 14 residues in the CDR3. Per the germline V gene, CDR1 is MGHRA and CDR2 is YSYEKL.

The rearrangement uses TRBV30 and TRBJ2-5, with TRBD2 matching over 11 bases. CDR1 and CDR2 (germline): GTSNPN, SVGIG (reference sequence). Trimming cost V 5 bases and J 5 bases; bases outside gene matches: 4. This CDR3 is built from 13 residues. CDR3 sequence reads: CAWVTSGAETQYF. The CDR3 DNA reads as TGTGCCTGGGTGACTAGCGGGGCTGAGACCCAGTACTTC.

This clone occurred a few times. The rearrangement uses TRBV7-6 and TRBJ1-3; D not certain. V gave up 3 bases and J gave up 0 bases, with 3 bases separating them. Germline V gene data show CDR1 as SGHVS and CDR2 as FNYEAQ. CDR3 length equals 13 residues. CDR3 sequence: CASSLSSGNTIYF. Here the CDR3 DNA reads TGTGCCAGCAGCTTGTCCTCTGGAAACACCATATATTTT.

The V call is TRBV19, the J call TRBJ2-5; D uncertain. The V end lost 7 bases, the J end lost 7 bases, and 16 bases lay between the germline ends. The germline V gene has CDR1 LNHDA and CDR2 SQIVND (reference sequence). The CDR3 has 13 residues. Here the CDR3 reads CASKTAGFGTQYF. The CDR3 bases are TGTGCCAGTAAGACGGCCGGGTTCGGGACCCAGTACTTC. The full variable domain, rest sourced from reference TRBV19 and TRBJ2-5, is DGGITQSPKYLFRKEGQNVTLSCEQNLNHDAMYWYRQDPGQGLRLIYYSQIVNDFQKGDIAEGYSVSREKKESFPLTVTSAQKNPTAFYLCASKTAGFGTQYFGPGTRLLVL.

The rearrangement joins TRBV7-9 to TRBJ1-3; D unclear. With 5 bases removed from V and 0 bases from J, the gap between germline ends came to 11 bases. CDR1 and CDR2 from the germline V gene are SEHNR and FQNEAQ (reference sequence). The CDR3 totals 15 residues. The CDR3 loop is CASSRTANSGNTIYF. The CDR3 DNA is TGTGCCAGCAGCCGGACCGCAAACTCTGGAAACACCATATATTTT. The complete variable domain, with remaining parts taken from reference TRBV7-9 and TRBJ1-3, reads DTGVSQNPRHKITKRGQNVTFRCDPISEHNRLYWYRQTLGQGPEFLTYFQNEAQLEKSRLLSDRFSAERPKGSFSTLEIQRTEQGDSAMYLCASSRTANSGNTIYFGEGSWLTVV.

This clone has a handful of counts. The gene calls are TRBV4-3 and TRBJ2-1; 9 nucleotides line up with TRBD2. The CDR3 is 16 residues long. Germline V gives CDR1 LGHNA, CDR2 YSLEER. V dropped 1 base and J dropped 7; count of bases not matched to a gene: 8. The CDR3 loop is CASSQVFGGGANEQFF. DNA of the CDR3: TGCGCCAGCAGCCAAGTGTTCGGCGGGGGGGCTAATGAGCAGTTCTTC.